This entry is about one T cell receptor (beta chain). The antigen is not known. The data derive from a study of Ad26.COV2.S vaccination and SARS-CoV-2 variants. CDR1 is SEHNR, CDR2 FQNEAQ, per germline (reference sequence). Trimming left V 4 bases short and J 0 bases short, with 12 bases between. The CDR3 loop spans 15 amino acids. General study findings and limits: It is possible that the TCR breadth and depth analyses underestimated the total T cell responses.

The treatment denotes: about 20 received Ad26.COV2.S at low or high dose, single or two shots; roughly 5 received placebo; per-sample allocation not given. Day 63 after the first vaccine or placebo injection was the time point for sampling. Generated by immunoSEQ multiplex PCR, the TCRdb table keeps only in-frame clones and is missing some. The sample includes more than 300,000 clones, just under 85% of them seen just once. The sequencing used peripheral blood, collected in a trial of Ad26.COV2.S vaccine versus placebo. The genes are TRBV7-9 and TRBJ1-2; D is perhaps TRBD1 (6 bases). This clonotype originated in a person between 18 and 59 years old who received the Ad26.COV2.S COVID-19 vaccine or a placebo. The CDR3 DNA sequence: TGTGCCAGCAGCTCACAGGGCCTCACTAACTATGGCTACACCTTC. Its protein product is CASSSQGLTNYGYTF.